The 7 T cell receptor beta chains below come from one sample, sequenced in a study of T-cell reconstitution after alpha-beta-depleted transplantation in children. As it was prepared, the TCRbeta library received unique molecular identifiers. Each CDR3 protein is one row after TCRdb ran MiXCR on the PCR reads. Counted here are about 640,000 distinct CDR3 sequences, around 17% occurring once; the ten biggest clones make up approximately 1.1%. Sequencing used PBMCs from the stem cell graft donor, obtained from the stem cell graft. Source of these receptors: a human donor who donated a stem cell graft to a child with acute myeloid leukemia.

This clonotype was seen just once. CDR3 sequence: CASSPGLAGGPTKNIQYF. CDR3 DNA: TGCGCCAGCAGCCCTGGACTAGCGGGGGGGCCGACCAAAAACATTCAGTACTTC. The rearrangement uses TRBV4-1 and TRBJ2-4, with TRBD2 matching 15 bases. Germline trimming cut 4 bases from V and 2 bases from J; bases unmatched to any gene: 6. The CDR3 covers 18 residues. Germline V gives CDR1 MGHRA, CDR2 YSYEKL.

Remarks on this clonotype: A much larger clone sits a single nucleotide away, making a read error possible. The CDR3 sequence: CAIRTGTDAFF. For the CDR3, the DNA is TGTGCCATTAGGACTGGCACTGACGCTTTCTTT. This rearrangement joins TRBV10-3 to TRBJ1-1; D is ambiguous. Germline V gives CDR1 ENHRY, CDR2 SYGVKD. CDR3 size: 11 residues.

This clonotype was found many times. The rearrangement uses TRBV7-6 and TRBJ1-1; no clear D. CDR3 size: 13 residues. V was shortened by 6 bases and J by 0 bases, with 8 bases between the two germline ends. The germline V gene encodes CDR1 SGHVS and CDR2 FNYEAQ. The CDR3 protein is CASRRAMNTEAFF. The CDR3 region has the DNA TGTGCCAGCAGACGGGCGATGAACACTGAAGCTTTCTTT.

This clonotype was observed many times. The gene calls are TRBV12-3 or TRBV12-4 and TRBJ1-6; the D is unclear. This CDR3 is built from 13 residues. The V end was cut by 3 bases, the J end by 9 bases, with 9 bases between. This CDR3 is CASSFGSGSPLHF. CDR3 nucleotides: TGTGCCAGCAGTTTTGGTTCGGGTTCACCCCTCCACTTT.

This clonotype was seen many times. The V call is TRBV20-1, the J call TRBJ2-3, with 10 positions matching TRBD1. This CDR3 region has 16 residues. After removal of 3 bases from V and 1 base from J, the junction contained 7 bases not matched to a gene. Germline lookup yields CDR1 DFQATT and CDR2 SNEGSKA (reference sequence). The CDR3 coding sequence is TGCAGTGCTAGCCCATGGACAGGGGGAGGCACAGATACGCAGTATTTT. Protein sequence: CSASPWTGGGTDTQYF.

This clonotype was observed at least ten times. V and J are TRBV12-3 or TRBV12-4 and TRBJ2-1; 9 nucleotides align to TRBD1. CDR3 length: 15 amino acids. Trimming removed 5 bases from V and 8 bases from J; junction bases left unmatched: 10. CDR3 residues: CASSLTGTGTHEQFF. The CDR3 DNA reads as TGTGCCAGCAGTCTCACCGGGACAGGGACCCATGAGCAGTTCTTC.

As to this clonotype: A much larger clone sits a single nucleotide away, making a read error possible. This chain links TRBV6-2 or TRBV6-3 with TRBJ1-5; D call uncertain. The CDR3 length is 15 residues. In germline, CDR1 is MNHEY, CDR2 SVGEGT. The CDR3 DNA follows: TGTGCCCGCAGTACCACCAGATATAGCAATCAGCCCCAGCATTTT. This encodes CARSTTRYSNQPQHF.